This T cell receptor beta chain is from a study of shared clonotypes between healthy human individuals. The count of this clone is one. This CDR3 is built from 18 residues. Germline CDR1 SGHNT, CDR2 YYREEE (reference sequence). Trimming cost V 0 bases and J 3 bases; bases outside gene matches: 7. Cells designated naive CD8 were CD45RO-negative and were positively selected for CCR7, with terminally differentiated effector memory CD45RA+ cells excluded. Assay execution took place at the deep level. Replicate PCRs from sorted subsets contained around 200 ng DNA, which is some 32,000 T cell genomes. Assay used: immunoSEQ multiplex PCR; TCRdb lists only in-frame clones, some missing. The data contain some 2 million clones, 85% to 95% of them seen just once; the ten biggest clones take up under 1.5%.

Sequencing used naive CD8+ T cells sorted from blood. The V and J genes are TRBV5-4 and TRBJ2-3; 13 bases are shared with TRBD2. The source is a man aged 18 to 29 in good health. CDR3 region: CASSLDGLAGASTDTQYF. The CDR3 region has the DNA TGTGCCAGCAGCTTGGACGGACTAGCGGGGGCATCAACAGATACGCAGTATTTT.